One sample yielded the 18 T cell receptor beta chains listed below, sequenced in a study of blood T cells in healthy people across ages. The use of a sample-barcoded 5' primer and a J-beta primer mix characterized a second PCR of 7 to 11 cycles. One entry per CDR3 protein, called by TCRdb with MiXCR from the 5' RACE reads. Of roughly 1.5 million distinct CDR3 sequences in the sample, 35% to 45% were seen once. Material for sequencing was blood. All receptors come from a young woman in good health.

This clonotype came up many times. The chain employs TRBV18 and TRBJ2-5; TRBD2 might be the D (5 bases). Trimming left V 8 bases short and J 2 bases short, with 12 bases between. The germline V gene has CDR1 KGHSH and CDR2 LQKENI. The CDR3 extends over 13 amino acids. The DNA of the CDR3 is TGTGCCAGCAGCCCCGGACTTCAAGAGACCCAGTACTTC. This sequence encodes CASSPGLQETQYF.

This clonotype was picked up a small number of times. The chain combines TRBV7-9 with TRBJ2-2; perhaps TRBD2 as D (5 bases). The CDR3 covers 15 residues. Germline V lookup: CDR1 SEHNR, CDR2 FQNEAQ (reference sequence). Trimming cost V 5 bases and J 7 bases, with 17 bases left between them. This CDR3 reads CASSPLAGRGGELFF. CDR3 DNA sequence: TGTGCCAGCAGCCCCCTGGCAGGTCGGGGCGGGGAGCTGTTTTTT.

This clonotype appeared a few times. V and J are TRBV30 and TRBJ1-2; 7 bases map to TRBD1. This CDR3 spans 14 amino acids. Per the germline V gene, CDR1 is GTSNPN and CDR2 is SVGIG (reference sequence). Trimming took 3 bases from V and 5 from J; bases not matched to a gene: 9. The CDR3 loop reads CAWSAQGRGYGYTF. CDR3 coding DNA: TGTGCCTGGAGCGCACAGGGGAGAGGTTATGGCTACACCTTC.

Details on this clonotype: The junction differs from germline at one of its ends, possibly a read error. This chain connects TRBV13 to TRBJ2-5; D ambiguous. This CDR3 has 15 residues. Germline V CDR1 and CDR2: PRHDT, FYEKMQ (reference sequence). This chain's CDR3 is CATSSGSPMYGTQYF. For the CDR3, the DNA is TGTGCCACCAGCTCAGGATCGCCTATGTATGGGACCCAGTACTTC.

This clonotype was seen a handful of times. The gene calls are TRBV5-1 and TRBJ1-2; D uncertain. The germline V and J ends were trimmed by 4 bases and 4 bases, with 14 bases remaining between them. This CDR3 is built from 14 residues. Germline CDR1 is SGHRS and CDR2 is YFSETQ. In DNA form, the CDR3 reads TGCGCCAGCAGCCCTGGGATGGGTTTCTATGGCTACACCTTC. This gives the protein CASSPGMGFYGYTF.

V usage is TRBV7-9 and J usage is TRBJ1-2, with D unresolved. This CDR3 is built from 15 residues. Germline V CDR1 and CDR2: SEHNR, FQNEAQ (reference sequence). Trimming cost V 5 bases and J 7 bases, with 20 bases left between them. For the CDR3, the DNA is TGTGCCAGCAGCCGCGGCGGAGCCTCTCTGGGTGGCTACACCTTC. It translates to CASSRGGASLGGYTF.

The sample holds many counts of this clonotype. The genes are TRBV7-2 and TRBJ2-3; tentatively, D is TRBD2 (6 bases). The V gene lost 5 bases and the J gene lost 0 bases, with 12 bases spanning the gap. Germline CDR1 is SGHTA and CDR2 is FQGNSA. CDR3 length: 15 residues. CDR3 DNA sequence: TGTGCCAGCAGCCCCCCGGCGGGAAGCACAGATACGCAGTATTTT. Its protein is CASSPPAGSTDTQYF.

This chain joins TRBV29-1 and TRBJ2-2; TRBD1 might be the D (6 bases). Trimming pared 7 bases from V and 5 bases from J, leaving 20 bases between. In germline, CDR1 is SQVTM, CDR2 ANQGSEA. The CDR3 totals 15 residues. The CDR3 DNA follows: TGCAGCGCCTGGACCAGGGGCGAGAAGACCGGGGAGCTGTTTTTT. Translating it yields CSAWTRGEKTGELFF.

This clonotype occurred a few times. This chain uses TRBV12-3 or TRBV12-4 with TRBJ2-1, with TRBD1 matching over 9 bases. The J segment lost 9 bases and the V segment lost 2 bases, leaving 5 bases of the junction unmatched. CDR3 length: 14 residues. CDR3 nucleotide sequence: TGTGCCAGCAGTTTAAGGACAGGGGAAAGTGAGCAGTTCTTC. It is translated as CASSLRTGESEQFF.

V usage is TRBV24-1 and J usage is TRBJ2-1, with 9 bases lining up with TRBD2. The length of the CDR3 is 15 residues. The V segment lost 5 bases and the J segment 2 bases; nucleotides outside the gene matches: 3. CDR1 is KGHDR, CDR2 SFDVKD, per germline. For the CDR3, the DNA is TGTGCCACCAGTGTGAGCGGGGGGACCTACAATGAGCAGTTCTTC. Residues: CATSVSGGTYNEQFF.

As regards this clonotype: An end of the junction differs from the germline gene, which may be a read error. V and J are TRBV6-6 and TRBJ2-1; 9 positions match TRBD2. This CDR3 spans 16 amino acids. Germline CDR1 MNHNY, CDR2 SVGAGI (reference sequence). DNA of the CDR3: TGTGCCAGCAGTTACTCTAGCGGGGGTGTACAGAATGAGCGGTTCTTC. Translating it yields CASSYSSGGVQNERFF.

This rearrangement joins TRBV12-3 or TRBV12-4 to TRBJ2-2; D gene uncertain. V lost 3 bases to trimming and J lost 3 bases, with 11 bases between them. CDR3 length equals 15 residues. The CDR3 region is CASSFSRAYTGELFF. The CDR3 nucleotides are TGTGCCAGCAGTTTTAGCCGGGCCTACACCGGGGAGCTGTTTTTT.

The rearrangement uses TRBV7-6 and TRBJ1-4, with 10 bases matching TRBD1. This CDR3 comprises 17 residues. The V and J ends lost 3 bases and 2 bases, in that order; junction bases with no gene match: 6. CDR1 is SGHVS and CDR2 is FNYEAQ in the germline V gene. CDR3 sequence: CASSLDRGSQTNEKLFF. The CDR3 region has the DNA TGTGCCAGCAGCTTGGACAGGGGGAGTCAGACTAATGAAAAACTGTTTTTT.

A few counts support this clonotype. V and J are TRBV4-1 and TRBJ2-1; possibly TRBD2 for D (5 bases). Germline lookup yields CDR1 MGHRA and CDR2 YSYEKL. CDR3 length equals 15 residues. V lost 0 bases and J 2 bases, leaving 8 bases between the germline ends. CDR3 sequence reads: CASSQEERPYNEQFF. The CDR3 DNA reads TGCGCCAGCAGCCAAGAGGAGCGGCCCTACAATGAGCAGTTCTTC.

This clonotype turned up a few times. The J gene is TRBJ2-7, the V gene TRBV4-3; 7 bases are a match to TRBD2. The CDR3 consists of 17 residues. V lost 0 bases and J lost 1; bases outside the gene matches: 9. Germline assignment: CDR1 LGHNA and CDR2 YSLEER. The CDR3 here is CASSQDSNGLGSYEQYF. DNA of the CDR3: TGCGCCAGCAGCCAAGATAGCAACGGACTAGGGTCCTACGAGCAGTACTTC.

The CDR3 region has the DNA TGCAGCGTCCTCAAAATAGGAGGGGGCGATAGGGGAAATGAGCAGTTCTTC. It specifies CSVLKIGGGDRGNEQFF. The V and J genes are TRBV29-1 and TRBJ2-1, with a tentative D call TRBD1 (7 bases). The germline V and J ends were trimmed by 6 bases and 7 bases, with 28 bases remaining between them. The CDR3 runs 17 residues. Looked up from germline, CDR1 is SQVTM and CDR2 is ANQGSEA.

The chain has TRBV5-1 and TRBJ2-7; D not certain. This CDR3 contains 16 residues. The V end lost 2 bases, the J end lost 2 bases, and 17 bases lay between the germline ends. Germline loops: CDR1 SGHRS, CDR2 YFSETQ. CDR3 in amino acids: CASSFLSFIPTYEQYF. DNA of the CDR3: TGCGCCAGCAGCTTCCTCAGTTTTATCCCCACCTACGAGCAGTACTTC.

This clonotype appeared a single time. The J gene is TRBJ1-3, the V gene TRBV7-9; D uncertain. Germline V gene lookup returns CDR1 SEHNR and CDR2 FQNEAQ (reference sequence). Between the trimmed V and J ends, which lost 5 bases and 0 bases, there was a span of 17 bases. The CDR3 consists of 17 residues. CDR3 sequence reads: CASSRPLGLFSGNTIYF. For the CDR3, the DNA is TGTGCCAGCAGCCGGCCCTTAGGACTATTCTCTGGAAACACCATATATTTT.